Below, 13 T cell receptor beta chains from the same sample are listed, as sequenced in a study of T cell clonality in common variable immunodeficiency. Sequencing used immunoSEQ multiplex PCR; TCRdb keeps in-frame clones, though not all of them. The sample was found to contain 50,000 to 55,000 clones, and every one recurs. Specimen: peripheral blood mononuclear cells. The receptor set was obtained from a person aged 18 to 69 in good health.

This clone appeared many times. The read terminates 3 residues before the CDR3 end, so the remaining end is supplied by the germline J gene. The chain employs TRBV5-1 and TRBJ2-1, with 7 bases aligning to TRBD2. V was pared by 0 bases and J by 2 bases, with 8 bases of the junction left unmatched. There are 17 residues in the CDR3. Germline V gives CDR1 SGHRS, CDR2 YFSETQ. CDR3 sequence reads: CASSLGPSGKTYNEQFF. The CDR3 bases that were read are TGCGCCAGCAGCTTGGGACCTAGCGGAAAAACCTACAATGAG.

There are many counts of this clone. The CDR3 goes on 3 residues after the read ends, and that part is filled in from the germline J gene. The chain combines TRBV19 with TRBJ1-2, with no clear D. This CDR3 spans 15 amino acids. Trimming removed 4 bases from V and 0 bases from J, with 12 bases in between. Germline CDR1 is LNHDA and CDR2 is SQIVND (reference sequence). The covered CDR3 bases are TGTGCCAGTAGTACAATGCAGAGAGCTAACTATGGC. It encodes CASSTMQRANYG. The CDR3 as a whole reads CASSTMQRANYGYTF.

This clone has at least ten counts. The missing CDR3 end, 3 residues past where the read stops, is filled in from the germline J gene. The rearrangement joins TRBV29-1 to TRBJ2-3; D gene unclear. Germline CDR1 reads SQVTM; CDR2 reads ANQGSEA. This CDR3 comprises 14 residues. Trimming pared 1 base from V and 1 base from J, leaving 9 bases between. CDR3 DNA (partial): TGCAGCGTTGAAGGAGAGCCTCGCACAGATACG. It translates to CSVEGEPRTDT. The whole CDR3 is CSVEGEPRTDTQYF.

This clone has at least ten counts. The read comes to an end 3 residues before the CDR3 does, leaving the germline J gene to fill in the end. This chain links TRBV9 with TRBJ2-1; TRBD2 matches at 12 bases. Germline V gene lookup returns CDR1 SGDLS and CDR2 YYNGEE. The CDR3 covers 15 residues. Germline trimming cut 3 bases from V and 8 bases from J; bases unmatched to any gene: 6. CDR3 protein: CASSGLAGEFHEQFF. The covered CDR3 bases are TGTGCCAGCAGCGGACTAGCGGGGGAGTTTCATGAG.

Many counts were recorded for this clone. The missing CDR3 end, 3 residues past where the read stops, is filled in from the germline J gene. This chain uses TRBV20-1 with TRBJ1-5; D unresolved. This CDR3 has 14 residues. Germline lookup yields CDR1 DFQATT and CDR2 SNEGSKA (reference sequence). Trimming pared 3 bases from V and 6 bases from J, leaving 15 bases between. The CDR3 spells CSASRPGSGQPQHF. The CDR3 bases that were read are TGCAGTGCTAGTAGACCCGGCTCAGGTCAGCCC.

This clone showed up many times. The read terminates 3 residues before the CDR3 end, so the remaining end is supplied by the germline J gene. This chain links TRBV6-1 with TRBJ2-1; D gene unclear. CDR1 is MNHNS and CDR2 is SASEGT in the germline V gene. The CDR3 loop spans 11 amino acids. The germline V and J ends were trimmed by 3 bases and 6 bases, with 3 bases remaining between them. CDR3 bases read: TGTGCCAGCAGTGAGCGCAATGAG. It is translated as CASSERNE. The complete CDR3 protein is CASSERNEQFF.

This clone was recorded at least ten times. The CDR3 extends 3 residues past the end of the read, so its final part is completed from the germline J gene. This chain links TRBV7-6 with TRBJ2-3, with 11 bases aligning to TRBD2. CDR1 is SGHVS, CDR2 FNYEAQ, per germline. The CDR3 length is 18 residues. V lost 4 bases and J lost 5; bases outside the gene matches: 14. The DNA read from the CDR3 is TGTGCCAGCAGCTCGAACCCCTATAGCGGGAGGGCCGGAGATACG. Translated, it gives CASSSNPYSGRAGDT. The CDR3 reads in full as CASSSNPYSGRAGDTQYF.

This clone was observed many times. The CDR3 goes on 3 residues after the read ends, and that part is filled in from the germline J gene. This chain links TRBV5-6 with TRBJ2-7; tentatively, D is TRBD1 (5 bases). There are 12 residues in the CDR3. Trimming stripped 4 bases from V and 5 bases from J, with 10 bases between. Germline V gene lookup returns CDR1 SGHDT and CDR2 YYEEEE. The CDR3 is CASSETVNEQYF. The CDR3 DNA, read in part, is TGTGCCAGCAGCGAGACAGTCAACGAG.

This clone has ten or more counts. From the germline J gene comes the end of the CDR3, since the read stops 3 residues before it. Different DNA sequences within this sample yield the same CDR3. V usage is TRBV6-1 and J usage is TRBJ1-3, with a tentative D call TRBD1 (5 bases). V was trimmed by 1 base and J by 2 bases, leaving 12 bases between them. The CDR3 spans 16 residues. The germline gives CDR1 MNHNS, CDR2 SASEGT. The sequenced CDR3 bases are TGTGCCAGCAGTGAAGGGGGGACTACAGCTGGAAACACC. Protein sequence: CASSEGGTTAGNT. In full, the CDR3 reads CASSEGGTTAGNTIYF.

This clone was picked up many times. The read ends 3 residues before the CDR3 terminus; that terminus is restored from the germline J gene. The chain uses TRBV20-1 and TRBJ1-4, with D tentatively TRBD1 (6 bases). Germline CDR1 is DFQATT and CDR2 is SNEGSKA (reference sequence). This CDR3 contains 15 residues. The V end was cut by 0 bases, the J end by 8 bases, with 16 bases between. The CDR3 DNA, read in part, is TGCAGTGCTAGAGACCCCGGGGGGGGCGCGGAAAAA. Encoded protein: CSARDPGGGAEK. The complete CDR3 reads CSARDPGGGAEKLFF.

This clone was observed many times. The observed sequence ends 3 residues before the CDR3 terminus, with the missing tail filled in from the germline J gene. V and J are TRBV5-6 and TRBJ1-1; D is perhaps TRBD1 (5 bases). V was pared by 5 bases and J by 6 bases, with 20 bases between. The CDR3 has 15 amino acids. In germline, CDR1 is SGHDT, CDR2 YYEEEE. The CDR3 reads CASSRRGISRSEAFF. Incomplete CDR3 DNA: TGTGCCAGCAGTCGGCGGGGGATTTCGAGGTCTGAA.

Ten or more counts support this clone. The part of the CDR3 DNA that was read is TGCGCCAGCAGTTTACAGCCAAACGACGGC. The encoded protein is CASSLQPNDG. The entire CDR3 reads CASSLQPNDGYTF. The chain carries TRBV5-1 and TRBJ1-2; the D is unclear. Coverage ceases 3 residues before the CDR3 finishes, and the germline J gene fills in the end. The CDR3 covers 13 residues. CDR1 is SGHRS, CDR2 YFSETQ, per germline.

This clone came up many times. The missing CDR3 end, 3 residues past where the read stops, is filled in from the germline J gene. The genes are TRBV6-2 or TRBV6-3 and TRBJ2-3; D gene ambiguous. This CDR3 spans 16 amino acids. V gave up 5 bases and J gave up 0 bases, with 15 bases separating them. CDR1 is MNHEY, CDR2 SVGEGT, per germline. CDR3 residues: CASSRRLVASTDTQYF. The part of the CDR3 DNA that was read is TGTGCCAGCAGTCGTCGACTCGTCGCTAGCACAGATACG.